The 17 T cell receptor beta chains in this list originate from one sample, sequenced in a study of shared clonotypes between healthy human individuals. It was CD45RO-negative cells, positively selected for CCR7, that made up naive CD8 cells, with terminally differentiated effector memory CD45RA+ cells excluded. Repertoires were generated with immunoSEQ multiplex PCR, while TCRdb's copy carries only in-frame clones and drops some. The sample contains approximately 1.9 million clones, just under 95% of which appear only once. Sequencing used naive CD8+ T cells from PBMCs. These receptors originate from a man aged 18 to 29 in good health. Some clones in this sample may be carry-over from other donors' samples.

V is TRBV28 and J is TRBJ1-2; possibly TRBD1 for D (6 bases). The germline CDR1 and CDR2 sequences are MDHEN and SYDVKM. Between the trimmed V and J ends, which lost 5 bases and 4 bases, there was a span of 20 bases. CDR3 size: 16 residues. The CDR3 loop reads CASSINTNRVTYGYTF. The CDR3 nucleotides are TGTGCCAGCAGTATCAACACCAACAGGGTGACCTATGGCTACACCTTC.

The chain combines TRBV29-1 with TRBJ2-7; D may be TRBD1 or TRBD2 (6 bases each). CDR1 is SQVTM, CDR2 ANQGSEA, per germline. V dropped 7 bases and J dropped 1 base, with 11 bases sitting between them. This CDR3 is 12 amino acids long. CDR3 DNA sequence: TGCAGCGGGGGGGCGGGATCCTACGAGCAGTACTTC. The encoded protein is CSGGAGSYEQYF.

This clone was counted a few times. The rearrangement joins TRBV6-6 to TRBJ1-1; a weak D match, TRBD1 (6 bases). The germline V gene has CDR1 MNHNY and CDR2 SVGAGI (reference sequence). This CDR3 spans 13 amino acids. V lost 4 bases and J 1 base, leaving 7 bases between the germline ends. For the CDR3, the DNA is TGTGCCAGCAGTTCGGGACAGAACACTGAAGCTTTCTTT. This gives the protein CASSSGQNTEAFF.

V is TRBV6-5 and J is TRBJ2-1, with 10 bases that match TRBD1. The CDR3 is made up of 15 amino acids. Trimming cost V 4 bases and J 4 bases; bases outside gene matches: 4. Looked up from germline, CDR1 is MNHEY and CDR2 is SVGAGI. CDR3: CASSSTGGSYNEQFF. CDR3 DNA: TGTGCCAGCAGTTCGACAGGGGGCTCTTACAATGAGCAGTTCTTC.

This clone appeared a single time. This rearrangement joins TRBV27 to TRBJ1-2; tentatively, D is TRBD1 (5 bases). The CDR3 loop spans 13 amino acids. V was cut by 1 base and J by 5 bases, with 8 bases left in between. Germline V gene data show CDR1 as MNHEY and CDR2 as SMNVEV (reference sequence). CDR3 sequence (DNA): TGTGCCAGCAGTTTATGGGGGAATTATGGCTACACCTTC. Its protein product is CASSLWGNYGYTF.

This clone was picked up one time. This chain connects TRBV13 to TRBJ2-7, with a tentative D call TRBD2 (5 bases). Germline V gene data show CDR1 as PRHDT and CDR2 as FYEKMQ (reference sequence). Trimming cost V 2 bases and J 0 bases, with 8 bases left between them. The length of the CDR3 is 14 residues. In DNA form, the CDR3 reads TGTGCCAGCAGCTTACAGCGGAGCTCCTACGAGCAGTACTTC. This gives the protein CASSLQRSSYEQYF. The full variable domain, rest sourced from reference TRBV13 and TRBJ2-7, is AAGVIQSPRHLIKEKRETATLKCYPIPRHDTVYWYQQGPGQDPQFLISFYEKMQSDKGSIPDRFSAQQFSDYHSELNMSSLELGDSALYFCASSLQRSSYEQYFGPGTRLTVT.

The chain combines TRBV30 with TRBJ2-3; a possible D gene is TRBD1 (5 bases). This CDR3 region has 14 residues. Germline CDR1 and CDR2: GTSNPN and SVGIG (reference sequence). V lost 3 bases, J lost 0 bases, and 10 bases lay in between. The CDR3 DNA sequence: TGTGCCTGGAGCCTAGGGGTTAGCACAGATACGCAGTATTTT. Translating gives CAWSLGVSTDTQYF.

This chain links TRBV30 with TRBJ2-1, with no clear D. V was cut by 2 bases and J by 7 bases, with 9 bases left in between. The CDR3 consists of 12 residues. CDR1 and CDR2 (germline): GTSNPN, SVGIG (reference sequence). CDR3 region: CAWSSLLNEQFF. In nucleotides, the CDR3 is TGTGCCTGGAGTTCTCTTTTGAATGAGCAGTTCTTC.

The chain couples TRBV12-5 to TRBJ1-1; a possible D gene is TRBD1 (5 bases). The CDR3 has 12 amino acids. Trimming removed 0 bases at V and 7 bases at J, with 6 bases between. Germline V gene sequence: CDR1 LGHNT, CDR2 FRNRAP. The CDR3 loop reads CASGLVQDEAFF. The CDR3 bases are TGTGCTAGTGGTTTGGTACAGGATGAAGCTTTCTTT.

About this clone itself: The sample contains more than one DNA sequence encoding this CDR3. This chain uses TRBV7-8 with TRBJ1-2; 7 bases line up with TRBD1. Unmatched junction bases numbered 2, after V lost 0 bases and J lost 4 bases. The CDR3 is made up of 14 amino acids. In germline, CDR1 is SGHVS, CDR2 FQNEAQ. The CDR3, as DNA: TGTGCCAGCAGCTTAGCCGGGACAGCCTATGGCTACACCTTC. Translating gives CASSLAGTAYGYTF.

Only one count was recorded for this clone. This chain connects TRBV5-6 to TRBJ1-1; D might be TRBD1 (6 bases). Trimming shortened V by 0 bases and J by 1 base, and 13 bases separated the two germline ends. CDR3 size: 16 residues. In germline, CDR1 is SGHDT, CDR2 YYEEEE. Here the CDR3 DNA reads TGTGCCAGCAGCTTGGTAGGGGGAATACGGAACACTGAAGCTTTCTTT. Protein: CASSLVGGIRNTEAFF.

This chain connects TRBV28 to TRBJ2-2; the D gene is possibly TRBD1 (5 bases). The germline V gene encodes CDR1 MDHEN and CDR2 SYDVKM. V was clipped by 5 bases and J by 2 bases, with 15 bases between them. The CDR3 spans 16 residues. The CDR3 sequence is CASSPRQPLNTGELFF. The CDR3, as DNA: TGTGCCAGCAGTCCCCGACAGCCGCTAAACACCGGGGAGCTGTTTTTT.

This chain joins TRBV7-2 and TRBJ1-1; 7 bases match TRBD1. Per germline, CDR1 SGHTA and CDR2 FQGNSA. The CDR3 consists of 17 residues. Trimming cost V 1 base and J 3 bases; bases outside gene matches: 11. The CDR3 here is CASSLGFIEGAHTEAFF. CDR3 DNA sequence: TGTGCCAGCAGCTTAGGTTTTATCGAGGGGGCGCACACTGAAGCTTTCTTT. The full variable domain, with the rest looked up from reference TRBV7-2 and TRBJ1-1, is GAGVSQSPSNKVTEKGKDVELRCDPISGHTALYWYRQSLGQGLEFLIYFQGNSAPDKSGLPSDRFSAERTGGSVSTLTIQRTQQEDSAVYLCASSLGFIEGAHTEAFFGQGTRLTVV.

V usage is TRBV28 and J usage is TRBJ2-7; the D gene could be TRBD1 or TRBD2 (5 bases each). Between the trimmed V and J ends, which lost 6 bases and 3 bases, there was a span of 12 bases. The CDR3 is 13 residues long. Germline V gives CDR1 MDHEN, CDR2 SYDVKM. The CDR3 region has the DNA TGTGCCAGCAGAAAACTAGGGGACTACGAGCAGTACTTC. It encodes CASRKLGDYEQYF.

This rearrangement joins TRBV27 to TRBJ1-1; no reliable D call. Trimming left V 6 bases short and J 5 bases short, with 13 bases between. Germline V gene sequence: CDR1 MNHEY, CDR2 SMNVEV (reference sequence). This CDR3 is built from 13 residues. The CDR3: CASRDRVWTEAFF. CDR3 bases: TGTGCCAGCAGGGATCGGGTATGGACTGAAGCTTTCTTT.

This chain joins TRBV7-9 and TRBJ2-7, with D hard to call. Trimming cost V 5 bases and J 6 bases, with 11 bases left between them. The CDR3 has 12 amino acids. Germline V gives CDR1 SEHNR, CDR2 FQNEAQ (reference sequence). The CDR3 spells CASSPTVREQYF. The CDR3 nucleotides read TGTGCCAGCAGCCCCACAGTGCGCGAGCAGTACTTC.

The chain joins TRBV19 to TRBJ2-1; D is perhaps TRBD1 (6 bases). Germline CDR1 LNHDA, CDR2 SQIVND (reference sequence). Trimming left V 4 bases short and J 7 bases short, with 17 bases between. The CDR3 sequence is 15 residues long. As DNA, the CDR3 is TGTGCCAGTAGTACCGGACAGACCCCGGGGAATGAGCAGTTCTTC. This encodes CASSTGQTPGNEQFF. Filled out from reference TRBV19 and TRBJ2-1, the complete variable domain reads DGGITQSPKYLFRKEGQNVTLSCEQNLNHDAMYWYRQDPGQGLRLIYYSQIVNDFQKGDIAEGYSVSREKKESFPLTVTSAQKNPTAFYLCASSTGQTPGNEQFFGPGTRLTVL.